The entry that follows covers one T cell receptor (beta chain) sequence. Its antigen is not known. This sample was taken from a study of cytomegalovirus exposure and HLA in healthy donors. Overall study results and limits: Presence/absence comparisons presumed near-even sequencing depth among donors. Later work found most CMV-associated TCR beta chains apparently HLA-restricted. Later analysis demonstrated an association between a missense DCLRE1C variant and TCR beta V- and J-gene trimming. Among the sequence variants, a highly shared cluster was likely an artifact of sequencing.

This PCR relied on a set of 60 Vbeta primers and 13 Jbeta primers. TCRdb's copy holds only in-frame clones and misses some; the assay was immunoSEQ multiplex PCR. The table lists 30,000 to 35,000 clones. V was shortened by 0 bases and J by 0 bases, with 11 bases between the two germline ends. The germline V gene has CDR1 MNHEY and CDR2 SVGAGI. CDR3 size: 16 residues. Sequenced input: PBMCs. The receptor's source is a middle-aged woman in good health and CMV-seropositive. The chain has TRBV6-5 and TRBJ1-2, with D possibly TRBD1 on 5 matching bases. CDR3 residues: CASSYSETEANYGYTF. CDR3 nucleotide sequence: TGTGCCAGCAGTTACTCCGAGACAGAGGCTAACTATGGCTACACCTTC.